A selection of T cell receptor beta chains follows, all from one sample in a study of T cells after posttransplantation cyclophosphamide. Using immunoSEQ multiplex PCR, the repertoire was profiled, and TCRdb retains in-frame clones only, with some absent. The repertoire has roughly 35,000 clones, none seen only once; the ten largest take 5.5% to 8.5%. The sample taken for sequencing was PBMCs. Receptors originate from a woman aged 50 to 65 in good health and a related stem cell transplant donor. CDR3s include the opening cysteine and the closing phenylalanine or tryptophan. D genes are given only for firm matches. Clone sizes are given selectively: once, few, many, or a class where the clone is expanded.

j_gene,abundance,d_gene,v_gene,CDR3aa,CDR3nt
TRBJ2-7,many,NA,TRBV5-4,CASSPPRVVGVSEQYF,TGTGCCAGCAGCCCACCGCGGGTCGTGGGAGTCAGCGAGCAGTACTTC
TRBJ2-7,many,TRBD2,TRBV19,CASSIRTSGSSSYEQYF,TGTGCCAGTAGTATTCGGACTAGCGGGTCCAGCTCCTACGAGCAGTACTTC
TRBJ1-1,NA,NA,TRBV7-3,CASSLDRGWTEAFF,TGTGCCAGCAGCTTAGATAGGGGATGGACTGAAGCTTTCTTT
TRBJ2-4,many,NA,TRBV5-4,CASSLGYSSLAKNIQYF,TGTGCCAGCAGCTTGGGTTACAGTTCCCTAGCCAAAAACATTCAGTACTTC
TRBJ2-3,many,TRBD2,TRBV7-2,CASSYQAGVADTQYF,TGTGCCAGCAGCTACCAAGCGGGAGTAGCAGATACGCAGTATTTT
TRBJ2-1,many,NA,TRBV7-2,CASSLDGQGYNEQFF,TGTGCCAGCAGCTTAGATGGGCAGGGCTACAATGAGCAGTTCTTC
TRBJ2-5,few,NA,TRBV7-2,CASSPRDSKETQYF,TGTGCCAGCAGCCCGCGGGACAGCAAGGAGACCCAGTACTTC
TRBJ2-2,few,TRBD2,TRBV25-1,CASRQTSPGELFF,TGTGCCAGCAGACAGACTAGCCCCGGGGAGCTGTTTTTT
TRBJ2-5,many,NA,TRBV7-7,CASSGGGGETQYF,TGTGCCAGCAGCGGGGGGGGCGGTGAGACCCAGTACTTC
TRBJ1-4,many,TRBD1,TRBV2,CASSLRQGGGSKLFF,TGTGCCAGCAGTCTTAGACAGGGTGGAGGGTCAAAACTGTTTTTT
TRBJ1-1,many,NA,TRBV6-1,CASSEQGLFSKRDTEAFF,TGTGCCAGCAGTGAACAGGGGTTGTTCTCTAAAAGGGACACTGAAGCTTTCTTT
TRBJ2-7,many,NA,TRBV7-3,CASSLNPTSYEQYF,TGTGCCAGCAGCTTAAATCCCACTAGTTACGAGCAGTACTTC
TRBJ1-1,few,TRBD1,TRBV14,CASSPKTGLNTEAFF,TGTGCCAGCAGCCCAAAGACAGGGCTAAACACTGAAGCTTTCTTT
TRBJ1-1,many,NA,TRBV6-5,CASSLPRAAEAFF,TGTGCCAGCAGTCTCCCAAGGGCAGCTGAAGCTTTCTTT
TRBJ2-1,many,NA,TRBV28,CASAIQGPYNEQFF,TGTGCCAGCGCCATCCAGGGGCCCTACAATGAGCAGTTCTTC
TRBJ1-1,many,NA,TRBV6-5,CASRRSRNTEAFF,TGTGCCAGCCGGCGGTCTCGGAACACTGAAGCTTTCTTT
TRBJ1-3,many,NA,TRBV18,CASLQPNGWGNTIYF,TGTGCCAGCCTTCAACCGAACGGGTGGGGAAACACCATATATTTT
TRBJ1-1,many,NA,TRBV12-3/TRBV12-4,CASSSGTREAFF,TGTGCCAGCAGTTCCGGGACTCGGGAAGCTTTCTTT
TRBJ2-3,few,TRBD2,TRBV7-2,CASTLMGGLAENTDTQYF,TGTGCCAGCACCCTAATGGGGGGACTAGCGGAGAACACAGATACGCAGTATTTT
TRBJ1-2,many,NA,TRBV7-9,CASSLGQRVDYGYTF,TGTGCCAGCAGCTTAGGCCAAAGGGTGGACTATGGCTACACCTTC
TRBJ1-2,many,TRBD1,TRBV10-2,CASRDRGLVNGYTF,TGCGCCAGCAGGGACAGGGGGCTGGTTAATGGCTACACCTTC
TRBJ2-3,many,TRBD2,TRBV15,CATSTGGTSGLTDTQYF,TGTGCCACCAGCACCGGGGGAACTAGCGGACTCACAGATACGCAGTATTTT
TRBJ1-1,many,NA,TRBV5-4,CASSQDTEGTEAFF,TGTGCCAGCAGTCAGGACACGGAGGGCACTGAAGCTTTCTTT
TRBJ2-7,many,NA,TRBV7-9,CASSSTGPSYEQYF,TGTGCCAGCAGCTCCACAGGGCCTAGCTACGAGCAGTACTTC
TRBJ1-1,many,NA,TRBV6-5,CASSYSGKTDEAFF,TGTGCCAGCAGTTACTCGGGTAAGACTGATGAAGCTTTCTTT
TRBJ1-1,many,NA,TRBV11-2,CASLEGAEAFF,TGTGCCAGCTTGGAGGGGGCTGAAGCTTTCTTT
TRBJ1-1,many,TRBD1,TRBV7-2,CASSPNRGPEAFF,TGTGCCAGCAGCCCTAACAGGGGCCCTGAAGCTTTCTTT
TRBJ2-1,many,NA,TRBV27,CASSPWDKIVYNEQFF,TGTGCCAGCAGTCCGTGGGACAAAATCGTATACAATGAGCAGTTCTTC
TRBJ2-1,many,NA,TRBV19,CASMGPRAGNPNEQFF,TGTGCCAGTATGGGGCCGAGGGCGGGGAATCCCAATGAGCAGTTCTTC
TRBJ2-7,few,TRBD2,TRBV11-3,CASSFGGNEQYF,TGTGCCAGCAGCTTCGGGGGGAACGAGCAGTACTTC
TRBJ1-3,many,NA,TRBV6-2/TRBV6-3,CASSGGFSGNTIYF,TGTGCCAGCAGCGGGGGATTCTCTGGAAACACCATATATTTT
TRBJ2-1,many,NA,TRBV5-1,CASSWAERTEQFF,TGCGCCAGCAGCTGGGCCGAGCGGACTGAGCAGTTCTTC
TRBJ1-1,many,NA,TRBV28,CASRYSVNTEAFF,TGTGCCAGCAGATATTCGGTGAACACTGAAGCTTTCTTT
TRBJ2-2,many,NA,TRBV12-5,CASGLVSGGELFF,TGTGCTAGTGGTTTGGTATCAGGCGGGGAGCTGTTTTTT
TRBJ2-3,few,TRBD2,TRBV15,CATRTGTSVTDTQYF,TGTGCCACCAGAACTGGGACTAGCGTCACAGATACGCAGTATTTT
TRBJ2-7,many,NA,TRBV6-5,CASRYGHSYEQYF,TGTGCCAGCAGGTACGGCCATTCCTACGAGCAGTACTTC
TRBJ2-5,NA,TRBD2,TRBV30,CAWSPLTSGRKTQYF,TGTGCCTGGAGTCCCCTTACTAGCGGGAGGAAGACCCAGTACTTC
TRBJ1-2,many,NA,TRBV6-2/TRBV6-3,CASSYLGEDSPGYTF,TGTGCCAGCAGTTATCTAGGTGAGGACAGTCCTGGCTACACCTTC
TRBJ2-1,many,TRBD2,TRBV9,CASSVSGRQNEQFF,TGTGCCAGCAGCGTAAGCGGGAGACAAAATGAGCAGTTCTTC
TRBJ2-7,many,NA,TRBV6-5,CASSSGTLDYEQYF,TGTGCCAGCAGTTCCGGGACACTTGATTACGAGCAGTACTTC